The 17 T cell receptor beta chains reported below all come from one sample, sequenced in a study of blood T cell repertoires in COVID-19. Assay: immunoSEQ multiplex PCR; the TCRdb copy retains only in-frame clones and omits some. The table shows tens of thousands of clones, with less than 80% occurring only once. Sequencing input: peripheral blood. The receptor source for this set is a man aged 55 to 70 with acute or convalescent COVID-19.

This chain connects TRBV5-1 to TRBJ1-5; D remains unclear. The CDR3 length is 13 residues. Germline CDR1 is SGHRS and CDR2 is YFSETQ. Deletions cut 0 bases from V and 11 bases from J, with 12 bases between. CDR3 nucleotides: TGCGCCAGCAGCTTGGAAGGGTCCGGGGCCCAGCATTTT. Translated: CASSLEGSGAQHF.

This chain uses TRBV29-1 with TRBJ2-1; 10 positions agree with TRBD2. Germline V gene sequence: CDR1 SQVTM, CDR2 ANQGSEA. V shed 1 base, J shed 12 bases, and the junction held 6 bases outside the gene matches. The CDR3 extends over 13 amino acids. This chain's CDR3 is CSVEGTSGTRQFF. As DNA, the CDR3 is TGCAGCGTTGAAGGGACTAGCGGAACTAGGCAGTTCTTC.

The V gene is TRBV10-3, the J gene TRBJ2-6, with 12 positions matching TRBD1. Trimming at V came to 4 bases and at J to 1 base, leaving 5 bases not matched to a gene. This CDR3 has 18 residues. Germline CDR1 and CDR2: ENHRY and SYGVKD. CDR3 region: CAISGDRGRTSGANVLTF. CDR3 in DNA: TGTGCCATCAGTGGGGACAGGGGGCGAACTTCTGGGGCCAACGTCCTGACTTTC.

The V call is TRBV7-2, the J call TRBJ1-1; no definite D call. Trimming left V 3 bases short and J 1 base short, with 6 bases between. Germline V CDR1 and CDR2: SGHTA, FQGNSA. The CDR3 runs to 13 residues. The CDR3 nucleotides read TGTGCCAGCAGCTTTGAGTGGAACACTGAAGCTTTCTTT. This sequence encodes CASSFEWNTEAFF.

The CDR3 nucleotides read TGTGCCAGCAGTTTAGCGGGATCGAACACCGGGGAGCTGTTTTTT. This sequence encodes CASSLAGSNTGELFF. The chain is built from TRBV2 and TRBJ2-2; the match to TRBD2 covers 8 bases. CDR3 length equals 15 residues. Germline CDR1 SNHLY, CDR2 FYNNEI. Losses at the gene ends were 5 bases for V and 0 bases for J; bases not matched to a gene: 2.

This chain connects TRBV9 to TRBJ2-7; TRBD1 matches at 8 bases. V dropped 0 bases and J dropped 7; count of bases not matched to a gene: 6. CDR1 and CDR2 (germline): SGDLS, YYNGEE. This CDR3 spans 14 amino acids. CDR3 DNA: TGTGCCAGCAGCGTAGACCAGGGGGCGAGTGAGCAGTACTTC. This encodes CASSVDQGASEQYF.

This rearrangement joins TRBV7-3 to TRBJ2-2, with D possibly matching TRBD2 (6 bases). The CDR3 is made up of 15 amino acids. V lost 4 bases to trimming and J lost 1 base, with 10 bases between them. Germline loops: CDR1 SGHTA, CDR2 FQGTGA. The CDR3 DNA follows: TGTGCCAGCAGCTCCTCGGAGGGGAACACCGGGGAGCTGTTTTTT. Protein product: CASSSSEGNTGELFF.

This clone has only a few counts. This chain links TRBV28 with TRBJ1-2; 9 positions agree with TRBD1. The J segment lost 1 base and the V segment lost 7 bases, leaving 4 bases of the junction unmatched. The V gene's germline CDR1 is MDHEN and CDR2 SYDVKM. The CDR3 covers 14 residues. As DNA, the CDR3 is TGTGCCAGCAAGACAGGGGGTAATAACTATGGCTACACCTTC. It is translated as CASKTGGNNYGYTF.

This chain links TRBV18 with TRBJ1-2; possible D gene TRBD1, 5 bases. The CDR3 has 14 amino acids. The ends were cut back, 1 base at V and 0 bases at J, with 6 bases in the middle. Germline V gene lookup returns CDR1 KGHSH and CDR2 LQKENI. The CDR3 region has the DNA TGTGCCAGCTCACCACAGGGGTCTAACTATGGCTACACCTTC. Its protein product is CASSPQGSNYGYTF.

The chain recombines TRBV7-8 with TRBJ1-1, with D perhaps TRBD1 (5 bases). Germline assignment: CDR1 SGHVS and CDR2 FQNEAQ. V gave up 1 base and J gave up 6 bases, with 12 bases separating them. The CDR3 is 14 amino acids. The CDR3 spells CASSLVAGRAEAFF. CDR3 DNA sequence: TGTGCCAGCAGCTTAGTAGCAGGGAGGGCTGAAGCTTTCTTT.

This clone turned up a few times. CDR3 DNA: TGTGCCAGCGAAACGGACACCCAGGAGACCCAGTACTTC. It is translated as CASETDTQETQYF. The chain couples TRBV28 to TRBJ2-5; D is possibly TRBD1 (5 bases). The CDR3 loop spans 13 amino acids. Germline V gene lookup returns CDR1 MDHEN and CDR2 SYDVKM. Trimming removed 8 bases from V and 5 bases from J, with 15 bases in between. Supplemented by reference TRBV28 and TRBJ2-5, the full variable domain reads DVKVTQSSRYLVKRTGEKVFLECVQDMDHENMFWYRQDPGLGLRLIYFSYDVKMKEKGDIPEGYSVSREKKERFSLILESASTNQTSMYLCASETDTQETQYFGPGTRLLVL.

This chain joins TRBV6-2 or TRBV6-3 and TRBJ1-3; D uncertain. Germline V lookup: CDR1 MNHEY, CDR2 SVGEGT. The CDR3 extends over 16 amino acids. V lost 6 bases, J lost 0 bases, and 15 bases lay in between. The CDR3 DNA follows: TGTGCCAGCAGCTCGCCCTACCGTCACTCTGGAAACACCATATATTTT. As protein: CASSSPYRHSGNTIYF.

V usage is TRBV28 and J usage is TRBJ1-4, with no clear D. The CDR3 covers 12 residues. V shed 5 bases and J shed 7 bases, with 8 bases lying between them. CDR1 and CDR2 from the germline V gene are MDHEN and SYDVKM. For the CDR3, the DNA is TGTGCCAGCAGTACAACGGGTGAAAAACTGTTTTTT. Translated, it gives CASSTTGEKLFF.

This chain links TRBV19 with TRBJ2-7; tentatively, D is TRBD2 (5 bases). In germline, CDR1 is LNHDA, CDR2 SQIVND (reference sequence). Deletions cut 1 base from V and 10 bases from J, with 20 bases between. The CDR3 spans 15 residues. The CDR3 nucleotides read TGTGCCAGTAGTATAGCGACGGGGAGTGCCGAACGTCAGTACTTC. Translated: CASSIATGSAERQYF.

The rearrangement uses TRBV3-1 (or the pseudogene TRBV3-2) and TRBJ1-4; 8 positions agree with TRBD1. Germline-derived CDR1 and CDR2 are LGHDT and YNNKEL (reference sequence). This CDR3 is built from 16 residues. The junction had 6 bases not matched to a gene; V was cut back by 3 bases and J by 3 bases. CDR3: CASSHSNRGANEKLFF. The CDR3 DNA is TGTGCCAGCAGCCATTCCAACAGGGGGGCTAATGAAAAACTGTTTTTT.

The chain joins TRBV11-1 to TRBJ2-1; weak D call: TRBD2 (5 bases). The CDR3 covers 15 residues. V was trimmed by 1 base and J by 5 bases, leaving 12 bases between them. Per the germline V gene, CDR1 is SGHAT and CDR2 is FQDESV (reference sequence). Here the CDR3 reads CASSLGLAPNNEQFF. CDR3 bases: TGTGCCAGCAGCTTAGGTCTAGCACCTAACAATGAGCAGTTCTTC.

The chain uses TRBV28 and TRBJ1-1; 8 bases are a match to TRBD1. The germline CDR1 and CDR2 sequences are MDHEN and SYDVKM. After removal of 6 bases from V and 5 bases from J, the junction contained 11 bases not matched to a gene. The CDR3 sequence is 15 residues long. As DNA, the CDR3 is TGTGCCAGCAGCCCTTCTGGACAGGGAGTTACTGAAGCTTTCTTT. Residues: CASSPSGQGVTEAFF. The variable domain in full, with the rest retrieved from reference TRBV28 and TRBJ1-1, is DVKVTQSSRYLVKRTGEKVFLECVQDMDHENMFWYRQDPGLGLRLIYFSYDVKMKEKGDIPEGYSVSREKKERFSLILESASTNQTSMYLCASSPSGQGVTEAFFGQGTRLTVV.